This section outlines one TCR beta chain sequence together with its context. This specimen belongs to a study of pediatric ulcerative colitis. The rectum was sampled with one to two pinch biopsies at colonoscopy. Up to 500,000 reads were sequenced per sample. The repertoire was sequenced with immunoSEQ multiplex PCR; TCRdb's copy has only in-frame clones and lacks some. The sample yields fewer than 13,000 clones, around four fifths seen once. The CDR3 is 15 residues long. V lost 2 bases to trimming and J lost 4 bases; unmatched junction nucleotides: 5. Germline CDR1 and CDR2: MDHEN and SYDVKM. This chain uses TRBV28 with TRBJ1-5, with 7 bases aligning to TRBD1. This sequence originates from a girl between 10 and 17 years old who was a control in a study of pediatric ulcerative colitis. The sequenced sample was gut tissue. CDR3 residues: CASSLKGAGNQPQHF. Here the CDR3 DNA reads TGTGCCAGCAGTTTAAAGGGGGCCGGGAATCAGCCCCAGCATTTT.